This is a list of T cell receptor beta chains from one sample in a study of neurological immune-mediated disorders. One entry per CDR3 protein, called by TCRdb with MiXCR from the 5' RACE reads. This sample has some 60,000 distinct CDR3 sequences, with roughly 10% found just once. Sequenced: PBMCs. Receptors originate from a male donor with HTLV-1-associated myelopathy (HAM/TSP). Each CDR3 is given with its conserved first and last residue. Fields, in order: clone size, V gene, CDR3 protein. Clone sizes are given selectively: once, few, many, or a class where the clone is expanded.

clone size: many
V gene: TRBV5-1
CDR3 protein: CASSLEGAGYGYTF

clone size: many
V gene: TRBV5-5
CDR3 protein: CASSLVASGGKTQYF

clone size: many
V gene: TRBV12-3/TRBV12-4
CDR3 protein: CASSPTGEQFF

clone size: many
V gene: TRBV29-1
CDR3 protein: CSVGASQETQYF

clone size: many
V gene: TRBV27
CDR3 protein: CASKRDRGNTEAFF

clone size: -
V gene: TRBV5-4
CDR3 protein: CASSSPTDNNEQFF

clone size: -
V gene: TRBV6-2/TRBV6-3
CDR3 protein: CASSLSGGQDTQYF

clone size: many
V gene: TRBV9
CDR3 protein: CASSIQASGNTIYF

clone size: many
V gene: TRBV24-1
CDR3 protein: CATSDFRGGTPRNYNEQFF

clone size: many
V gene: TRBV28
CDR3 protein: CASSRDRGHSPLHF

clone size: many
V gene: TRBV20-1
CDR3 protein: CSARRGESTDTQYF

clone size: many
V gene: TRBV6-2/TRBV6-3
CDR3 protein: CASSYRPWETQYF

clone size: many
V gene: TRBV6-5
CDR3 protein: CASSYLLAGRYNEQFF

clone size: many
V gene: TRBV12-3/TRBV12-4
CDR3 protein: CASSLDRGSGANVLTF

clone size: many
V gene: TRBV12-3/TRBV12-4
CDR3 protein: CASSPWDRATDTQYF

clone size: many
V gene: TRBV12-3/TRBV12-4
CDR3 protein: CASSLGDAGETQYF

clone size: few
V gene: TRBV20-1
CDR3 protein: CSARDWQDEKLFF

clone size: -
V gene: TRBV5-6
CDR3 protein: CASSFYICSLGQLGEKLFF

clone size: many
V gene: TRBV7-9
CDR3 protein: CASSAGGGDPKYF

clone size: many
V gene: TRBV25-1
CDR3 protein: CASGAPHTGVNTEAFF

clone size: many
V gene: TRBV4-2
CDR3 protein: CASSQNRWGNYGYTF

clone size: many
V gene: TRBV7-9
CDR3 protein: CASSPGTSGPQYF

clone size: many
V gene: TRBV7-9
CDR3 protein: CASSLGDGQKAEAFF

clone size: many
V gene: TRBV5-1
CDR3 protein: CASRDRLAGPIQQFF

clone size: many
V gene: TRBV5-1
CDR3 protein: CASSLAGTASYEQYF

clone size: many
V gene: TRBV5-1
CDR3 protein: CASSLTAQGSNQPQHF

clone size: many
V gene: TRBV4-3
CDR3 protein: CASSQDGRAGNEQFF

clone size: many
V gene: TRBV7-9
CDR3 protein: CASSFRQGSPLDEQFF

clone size: many
V gene: TRBV7-2
CDR3 protein: CASSFSGSSYEQYF

clone size: many
V gene: TRBV6-5
CDR3 protein: CASSYPTYRIQETQYF

clone size: many
V gene: TRBV28
CDR3 protein: CASSLDQPQHF

clone size: many
V gene: TRBV7-6
CDR3 protein: CASSSNRDPGNTIYF

clone size: few
V gene: TRBV20-1
CDR3 protein: CSASPQKAYEQYF

clone size: many
V gene: TRBV7-9
CDR3 protein: CASSLGVGTGNTEAFF

clone size: many
V gene: TRBV15
CDR3 protein: CATSKAAYNEQFF

clone size: many
V gene: TRBV19
CDR3 protein: CASSLTGNTYEQYF

clone size: many
V gene: TRBV5-5
CDR3 protein: CASSLFGSLSYNSPLHF

clone size: many
V gene: TRBV5-1
CDR3 protein: CASRRGRLPDTQYF

clone size: many
V gene: TRBV6-5
CDR3 protein: CASSYQGEHSPLHF

clone size: many
V gene: TRBV20-1
CDR3 protein: CSARVSGMGNQPQHF